What follows are 24 T cell receptor beta chains derived from one specimen sequenced in a study of shared clonotypes between healthy human individuals. Positive CCR7 selection of CD45RO-negative cells yielded the naive CD8 cells, and terminally differentiated effector memory CD45RA+ cells were excluded. Sequenced by immunoSEQ multiplex PCR; TCRdb stores in-frame clones only, minus some. The sample records some 2,100,000 clones, 85% to 95% being singletons. Material: naive CD8+ T cells from PBMCs. Source of these receptors: a young man in good health. Some clones in this sample may be carry-over from other donors' samples.

The J gene is TRBJ2-2, the V gene TRBV11-2; D is tentatively TRBD1 or TRBD2 (5 bases each). The CDR3 loop spans 19 amino acids. Between the trimmed V and J ends, which lost 7 bases and 0 bases, there was a span of 24 bases. CDR1 is SGHAT, CDR2 FQNNGV, per germline. CDR3 coding DNA: TGTGCCAGCAAACTTCAAGGGACGGAAAATTACGCGAACACCGGGGAGCTGTTTTTT. Encoded protein: CASKLQGTENYANTGELFF.

This sequence joins TRBV28 and TRBJ2-7, with a possible D match to TRBD2 (5 bases). The CDR3 is 14 residues long. From germline, CDR1 is MDHEN and CDR2 SYDVKM. V shed 11 bases and J shed 0 bases, with 17 bases lying between them. The CDR3 coding sequence is TGTGCCGGCCCCCAGGTCGGGGACTCCTACGAGCAGTACTTC. Protein: CAGPQVGDSYEQYF.

This chain uses TRBV9 with TRBJ2-7, with D perhaps matching TRBD1 or TRBD2 (6 bases each). Trimming took 3 bases from V and 2 from J, leaving 12 bases between them. The CDR3 is 14 residues long. Germline V gives CDR1 SGDLS, CDR2 YYNGEE. The CDR3 protein is CASSAGANPYEQYF. CDR3 sequence (DNA): TGTGCCAGCAGCGCGGGGGCCAACCCCTACGAGCAGTACTTC.

In regard to this clone: The same CDR3 can be traced to other DNA sequences in this sample. The chain couples TRBV5-4 to TRBJ2-7; 12 bases fit TRBD2. In germline, CDR1 is SGHNT, CDR2 YYREEE (reference sequence). Trimming took 4 bases from V and 3 from J; bases not matched to a gene: 5. The CDR3 has 15 residues. CDR3 residues: CASSLRLAGDYEQYF. DNA of the CDR3: TGTGCCAGCAGCCTAAGACTAGCGGGAGACTACGAGCAGTACTTC.

This chain connects TRBV29-1 to TRBJ2-5, with TRBD1 matching over 10 bases. CDR1 and CDR2 from the germline V gene are SQVTM and ANQGSEA. CDR3 size: 15 residues. The V segment lost 5 bases and the J segment 0 bases; nucleotides outside the gene matches: 6. CDR3 sequence (DNA): TGCAGCGTTCTTCCGGGACAGGGGTACCAAGAGACCCAGTACTTC. Protein: CSVLPGQGYQETQYF.

The rearrangement links TRBV29-1 to TRBJ2-7; D is unclear. The CDR3 extends over 14 amino acids. Between the trimmed V and J ends, which lost 7 bases and 2 bases, there was a span of 18 bases. Germline V gene data show CDR1 as SQVTM and CDR2 as ANQGSEA. CDR3 nucleotides: TGCAGCGCGGTTAGACACGGAATCGCCTACGAGCAGTACTTC. This encodes CSAVRHGIAYEQYF.

V usage is TRBV7-3 and J usage is TRBJ2-3; 10 nucleotides match TRBD2. The CDR3 has 19 amino acids. The ends lost 5 bases at V and 2 bases at J; junction bases unmatched: 16. Germline values: CDR1 SGHTA, CDR2 FQGTGA. The CDR3 is CASSPDQYRLAGLTDTQYF. In nucleotides, the CDR3 is TGTGCCAGCAGCCCCGACCAGTACCGACTAGCGGGCCTCACAGATACGCAGTATTTT.

V and J are TRBV6-1 and TRBJ1-2; no clear D. Germline V gives CDR1 MNHNS, CDR2 SASEGT. V lost 6 bases to trimming and J lost 3 bases, with 23 bases between them. The CDR3 has 17 residues. DNA of the CDR3: TGTGCCAGCAGCGAATTACTAAGACCGCCTGGGGACTATGGCTACACCTTC. Translation: CASSELLRPPGDYGYTF.

The J gene is TRBJ2-1, the V gene TRBV2; D not resolved. The CDR3 extends over 17 amino acids. V gave up 4 bases and J gave up 4 bases, with 20 bases separating them. Germline CDR1 SNHLY, CDR2 FYNNEI. The CDR3 region has the DNA TGTGCCAGCAGTGGGGGTACACGGACCCCGGCTTACAATGAGCAGTTCTTC. This gives the protein CASSGGTRTPAYNEQFF.

The chain joins TRBV27 to TRBJ2-7; 16 bases align to TRBD2. Trimming cost V 6 bases and J 5 bases; bases outside gene matches: 7. From germline, CDR1 is MNHEY and CDR2 SMNVEV (reference sequence). The CDR3 extends over 16 amino acids. CDR3 nucleotides: TGTGCCAGCAGCCCAGGGACTAGCGGGAGGGTGAACGAGCAGTACTTC. This translates into CASSPGTSGRVNEQYF.

The chain links TRBV5-6 to TRBJ2-5; D gene uncertain. There are 14 residues in the CDR3. Per germline, CDR1 SGHDT and CDR2 YYEEEE. Trimming shortened V by 0 bases and J by 7 bases, and 13 bases separated the two germline ends. The CDR3 nucleotides are TGTGCCAGCAGCTTGGAGTTGGGCAGTGGGACCCAGTACTTC. Translated: CASSLELGSGTQYF.

The rearrangement uses TRBV5-6 and TRBJ2-7; 12 nucleotides match TRBD2. Unmatched junction bases numbered 9, after V lost 0 bases and J lost 5 bases. Per the germline V gene, CDR1 is SGHDT and CDR2 is YYEEEE. The CDR3 extends over 17 amino acids. This CDR3 reads CASSLVEASGRVDEQYF. The CDR3, as DNA: TGTGCCAGCAGCTTGGTGGAGGCTAGCGGGAGGGTTGACGAGCAGTACTTC.

J is TRBJ2-1 and V is TRBV27; TRBD2 matches at 8 bases. The CDR3 loop spans 16 amino acids. V lost 5 bases to trimming and J lost 7 bases; unmatched junction nucleotides: 13. The germline gives CDR1 MNHEY, CDR2 SMNVEV (reference sequence). This CDR3 is CASSGVAGPPRNEQFF. In DNA form, the CDR3 reads TGTGCCAGCAGTGGGGTAGCGGGACCCCCTCGTAATGAGCAGTTCTTC.

This sequence joins TRBV7-2 and TRBJ1-1, with TRBD1 as a possible D gene (6 bases). Germline loops: CDR1 SGHTA, CDR2 FQGNSA. Trimming stripped 0 bases from V and 0 bases from J, with 17 bases between. The CDR3 is 18 amino acids. This chain's CDR3 is CASSLATLTGSMNTEAFF. The CDR3, as DNA: TGTGCCAGCAGCTTAGCAACGTTGACAGGAAGTATGAACACTGAAGCTTTCTTT.

In its sample, this clone was seen once. The chain carries TRBV11-2 and TRBJ2-7; D is possibly TRBD1 (5 bases). This CDR3 region has 17 residues. CDR1 is SGHAT, CDR2 FQNNGV, per germline. V was cut by 5 bases and J by 0 bases, with 20 bases left in between. CDR3 residues: CASSTRTGPAPSYEQYF. The CDR3 nucleotides are TGTGCCAGCAGCACACGAACAGGCCCGGCACCCTCCTACGAGCAGTACTTC.

The chain links TRBV28 to TRBJ2-2; TRBD2 matches at 15 bases. The length of the CDR3 is 18 residues. Germline CDR1 MDHEN, CDR2 SYDVKM. Losses at the gene ends were 2 bases for V and 5 bases for J; bases not matched to a gene: 6. CDR3 DNA sequence: TGTGCCAGCAGTTTACGGACTAGCGGGAGGGACCAAACCGGGGAGCTGTTTTTT. Translation: CASSLRTSGRDQTGELFF.

The V call is TRBV7-9, the J call TRBJ2-7, with D perhaps matching TRBD2 (5 bases). The V and J ends lost 5 bases and 7 bases respectively, with 12 bases between them. The V gene's germline CDR1 is SEHNR and CDR2 FQNEAQ (reference sequence). The length of the CDR3 is 12 residues. The CDR3 DNA reads TGTGCCAGCAGCCCGGCCGGGGTAGAGCAGTACTTC. This sequence encodes CASSPAGVEQYF.

This clone was seen a single time. The chain has TRBV27 and TRBJ2-7; 9 positions agree with TRBD1. Looked up from germline, CDR1 is MNHEY and CDR2 is SMNVEV (reference sequence). V trimming: 5 bases; J trimming: 5 bases; junction bases outside the gene matches: 16. The CDR3 covers 17 residues. CDR3 protein: CASSPRDRVMARNEQYF. CDR3 sequence (DNA): TGTGCCAGCAGTCCCCGGGACAGGGTTATGGCGCGCAACGAGCAGTACTTC.

The chain is built from TRBV6-5 and TRBJ1-1, with D unresolved. There are 13 residues in the CDR3. The V and J ends lost 6 bases and 2 bases respectively, with 10 bases between them. Germline CDR1 MNHEY, CDR2 SVGAGI. CDR3 loop: CASSNYVNTEAFF. The CDR3 coding sequence is TGTGCCAGCAGCAACTATGTCAACACTGAAGCTTTCTTT.

The CDR3 loop is CASTPGLAGAYNEQFF. CDR3 DNA sequence: TGTGCCAGCACCCCGGGACTAGCGGGAGCCTACAATGAGCAGTTCTTC. V usage is TRBV5-4 and J usage is TRBJ2-1; 14 bases line up with TRBD2. There are 16 residues in the CDR3. The germline CDR1 and CDR2 sequences are SGHNT and YYREEE (reference sequence). V dropped 6 bases and J dropped 2; count of bases not matched to a gene: 4.

Note on this clone: The same CDR3 is also encoded by other DNA sequences in this sample. The chain joins TRBV27 to TRBJ2-7; D is unclear. V shed 3 bases and J shed 1 base, with 7 bases lying between them. The CDR3 is 13 residues long. The germline gives CDR1 MNHEY, CDR2 SMNVEV (reference sequence). The CDR3: CASSFGASYEQYF. CDR3 nucleotide sequence: TGTGCCAGCAGTTTTGGCGCATCCTACGAGCAGTACTTC.

The chain recombines TRBV7-9 with TRBJ2-1; possibly TRBD1 for D (5 bases). V gave up 3 bases and J gave up 9 bases, with 21 bases separating them. The CDR3 is 16 amino acids. CDR1 and CDR2 from the germline V gene are SEHNR and FQNEAQ (reference sequence). The CDR3: CASSLFFRVGKGEQFF. Here the CDR3 DNA reads TGTGCCAGCAGCTTGTTTTTCAGGGTGGGAAAGGGTGAGCAGTTCTTC.

The rearrangement uses TRBV5-6 and TRBJ2-7; 11 bases line up with TRBD2. CDR1 and CDR2 from the germline V gene are SGHDT and YYEEEE. The CDR3 contains 18 residues. V gave up 1 base and J gave up 0 bases; unmatched junction bases: 9. CDR3 sequence: CASSLWVLAGGSSYEQYF. In DNA, the CDR3 is TGTGCCAGCAGCTTGTGGGTTCTAGCGGGAGGTAGCTCCTACGAGCAGTACTTC.

The count of this clone is one. V gene TRBV7-9 combines with J gene TRBJ2-7; 10 positions agree with TRBD2. Germline CDR1 is SEHNR and CDR2 is FQNEAQ (reference sequence). There are 13 residues in the CDR3. After removal of 10 bases from V and 5 bases from J, the junction contained 8 bases not matched to a gene. This chain's CDR3 is CAIWLAGADEQYF. The CDR3 DNA follows: TGTGCCATCTGGCTAGCGGGAGCCGACGAGCAGTACTTC.